This TCR beta chain was obtained from a study of immune heterogeneity within non-small cell lung tumors. The germline gives CDR1 SGHVS, CDR2 FNYEAQ. This CDR3 has 16 residues. Findings and caveats of the study: Site-unique high-frequency clones occurred alongside identical dominant CDR3 beta clonotypes that recurred across tumor sites within a patient.

Multiplex PCR (32 V and 13 J primers) was used to amplify the TCR beta CDR3. TCRdb redid the calling of the multiplex PCR reads with MiXCR, one entry per CDR3 protein. The sample contains 10,000 to 15,000 distinct CDR3 sequences, about 23% of which appear only once. A remark on this clonotype: Its target is not known. The junction does not match germline at one end; this may be a read error.

Template input, which was bulk tumor genomic DNA, totaled 600 ng per sample. Every primary tumor yielded several biopsies, spaced far apart, that were taken during surgery. Their non-small cell lung cancer was newly diagnosed and untreated, and the patients underwent curative surgery. Non-small cell lung cancer patients, newly diagnosed and having surgery with curative intent, served as donors. This TCR was sampled from a man aged 50 to 59 with non-small cell lung cancer. V gene TRBV7-6 combines with J gene TRBJ1-6, with D possibly being TRBD1 (6 bases). The sample was lung tumor tissue. The DNA of the CDR3 is TGTGCCAGCAGCCTACAAGGGGGGGTTGGAAATTCACCCTTCCACTTT. Residues: CASSLQGGVGNSPFHF.